The next 4 T cell receptor beta chains were all read from a single sample in a study of blood T cell repertoires in COVID-19. TCRdb keeps only in-frame clones here, not all; method: immunoSEQ multiplex PCR. The data hold about 130,000 clones, with around 83% observed a single time. What was sequenced was peripheral blood. The receptors shown here come from a man aged 40-50 years with active or convalescent COVID-19.

The V call is TRBV5-1, the J call TRBJ2-7, with TRBD2 as a possible D gene (5 bases). The germline CDR1 and CDR2 sequences are SGHRS and YFSETQ. The CDR3 is 15 residues long. V dropped 3 bases and J dropped 2 bases, with 15 bases sitting between them. The CDR3 spells CASSYGGTAAYEQYF. As DNA, the CDR3 is TGCGCCAGCAGCTATGGAGGTACGGCAGCCTACGAGCAGTACTTC.

The chain joins TRBV24-1 to TRBJ2-1; D is undetermined. The V and J ends lost 7 bases and 5 bases respectively, with 8 bases between them. Germline CDR1 and CDR2: KGHDR and SFDVKD. The CDR3 totals 12 residues. The CDR3 is CATSYRDNEQFF. CDR3 sequence (DNA): TGTGCCACCAGCTACCGAGACAATGAGCAGTTCTTC.

The DNA of the CDR3 is TGTGCCAGCAGCTTAGCGACAGGGAAAACTATGAACACTGAAGCTTTCTTT. Translating it yields CASSLATGKTMNTEAFF. This chain uses TRBV7-2 with TRBJ1-1, with TRBD1 matching over 7 bases. CDR1 and CDR2 from the germline V gene are SGHTA and FQGNSA. V dropped 0 bases and J dropped 0; count of bases not matched to a gene: 7. The CDR3 is 17 amino acids.

CDR3 nucleotides: TGTGCCAGCCGGGACAGGGGGACAGATACGCAGTATTTT. Its protein is CASRDRGTDTQYF. This rearrangement joins TRBV6-5 to TRBJ2-3, with 11 bases fitting TRBD1. Germline V lookup: CDR1 MNHEY, CDR2 SVGAGI. There are 13 residues in the CDR3. Germline trimming cut 8 bases from V and 3 bases from J; bases unmatched to any gene: 1.